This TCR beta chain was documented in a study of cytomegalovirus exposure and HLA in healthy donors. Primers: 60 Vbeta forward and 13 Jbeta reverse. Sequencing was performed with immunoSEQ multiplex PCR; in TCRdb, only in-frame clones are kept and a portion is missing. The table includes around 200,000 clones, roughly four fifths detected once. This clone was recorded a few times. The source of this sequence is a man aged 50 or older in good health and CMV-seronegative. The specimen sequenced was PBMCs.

CDR3 loop: CASSLVAGISYNEQFF. The DNA of the CDR3 is TGTGCCAGCAGCTTAGTAGCGGGGATATCCTACAATGAGCAGTTCTTC. V gene TRBV7-2 combines with J gene TRBJ2-1; 8 nucleotides line up with TRBD2. CDR1 SGHTA and CDR2 FQGNSA come from the germline V gene. Trimming cost V 1 base and J 1 base; bases outside gene matches: 3. This CDR3 has 16 residues.